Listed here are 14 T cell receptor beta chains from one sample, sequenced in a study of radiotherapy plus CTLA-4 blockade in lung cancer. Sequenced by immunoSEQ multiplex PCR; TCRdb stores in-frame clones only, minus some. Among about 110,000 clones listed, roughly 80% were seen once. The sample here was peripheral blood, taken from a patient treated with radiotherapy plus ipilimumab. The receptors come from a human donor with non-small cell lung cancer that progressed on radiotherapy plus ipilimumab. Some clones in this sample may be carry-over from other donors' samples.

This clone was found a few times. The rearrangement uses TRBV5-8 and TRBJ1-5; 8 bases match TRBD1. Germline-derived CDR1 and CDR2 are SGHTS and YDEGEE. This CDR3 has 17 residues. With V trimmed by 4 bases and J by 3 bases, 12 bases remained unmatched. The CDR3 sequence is CASSLGRTGPFNQPQHF. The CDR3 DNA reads TGTGCCAGCAGCCTGGGACGGACAGGGCCTTTCAATCAGCCCCAGCATTTT.

CDR3 loop: CASSLVRGLNTGELFF. The CDR3 DNA reads as TGTGCCAGCAGCTTAGTACGGGGGCTGAACACCGGGGAGCTGTTTTTT. The chain joins TRBV7-9 to TRBJ2-2; D may correspond to TRBD1 or TRBD2 (6 bases each). Germline CDR1 SEHNR, CDR2 FQNEAQ (reference sequence). The V gene lost 1 base and the J gene lost 1 base, with 10 bases spanning the gap. This CDR3 comprises 16 residues.

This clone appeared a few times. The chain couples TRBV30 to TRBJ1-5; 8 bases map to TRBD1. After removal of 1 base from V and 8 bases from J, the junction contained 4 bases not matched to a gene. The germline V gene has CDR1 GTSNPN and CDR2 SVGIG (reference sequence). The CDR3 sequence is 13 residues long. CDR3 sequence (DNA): TGTGCCTGGAGTGCGGACAGGGTTGAGCCCCAGCATTTT. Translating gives CAWSADRVEPQHF.

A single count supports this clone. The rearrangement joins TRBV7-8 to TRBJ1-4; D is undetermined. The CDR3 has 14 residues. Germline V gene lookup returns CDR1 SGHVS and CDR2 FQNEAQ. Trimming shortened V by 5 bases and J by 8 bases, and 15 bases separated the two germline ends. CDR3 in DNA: TGTGCCAGCAGCCCGGTCGGGAGTTGGGAAAAACTGTTTTTT. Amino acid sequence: CASSPVGSWEKLFF.

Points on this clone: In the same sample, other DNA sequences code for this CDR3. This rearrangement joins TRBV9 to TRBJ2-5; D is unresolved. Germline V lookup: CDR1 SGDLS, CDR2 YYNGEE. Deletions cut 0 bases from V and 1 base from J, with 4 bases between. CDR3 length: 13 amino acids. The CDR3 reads CASSVGRQETQYF. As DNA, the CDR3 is TGTGCCAGCAGCGTAGGGCGCCAAGAGACCCAGTACTTC.

CDR3 DNA sequence: TGTGCCAGCAGCTACAGCGGGGGGCTCCCTTACGAGCAGTACTTC. It codes for CASSYSGGLPYEQYF. V usage is TRBV11-1 and J usage is TRBJ2-7, with TRBD2 matching over 9 bases. Germline V gives CDR1 SGHAT, CDR2 FQDESV (reference sequence). This CDR3 comprises 15 residues. Trimming cost V 4 bases and J 4 bases; bases outside gene matches: 8.

CDR3 in amino acids: CAISESVEGNYGYTF. The CDR3 region has the DNA TGTGCCATCAGTGAGTCGGTCGAGGGAAACTATGGCTACACCTTC. The V call is TRBV10-3, the J call TRBJ1-2; D is ambiguous. The CDR3 runs to 15 residues. The V and J ends lost 0 bases and 2 bases respectively, with 10 bases between them. Germline CDR1 is ENHRY and CDR2 is SYGVKD.

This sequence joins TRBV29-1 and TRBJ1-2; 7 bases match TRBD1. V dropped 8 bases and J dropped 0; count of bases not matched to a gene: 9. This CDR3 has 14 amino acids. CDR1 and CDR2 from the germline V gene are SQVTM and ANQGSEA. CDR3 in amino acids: CSSKGAGANYGYTF. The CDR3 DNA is TGCAGCTCCAAGGGGGCAGGGGCTAACTATGGCTACACCTTC.

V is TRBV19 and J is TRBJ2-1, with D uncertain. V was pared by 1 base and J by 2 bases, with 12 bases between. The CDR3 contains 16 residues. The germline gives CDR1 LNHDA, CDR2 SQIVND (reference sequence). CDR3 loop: CASSIVGRGAYNEQFF. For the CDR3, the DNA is TGTGCCAGTAGTATAGTGGGCCGTGGGGCCTACAATGAGCAGTTCTTC.

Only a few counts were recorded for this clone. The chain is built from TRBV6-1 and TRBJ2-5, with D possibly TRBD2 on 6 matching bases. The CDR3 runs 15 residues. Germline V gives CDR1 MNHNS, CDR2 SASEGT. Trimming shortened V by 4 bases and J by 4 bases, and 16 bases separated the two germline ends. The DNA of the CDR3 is TGTGCCAGCAGTGTCGGGGACTTTGGAGGAGAGACCCAGTACTTC. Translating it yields CASSVGDFGGETQYF.

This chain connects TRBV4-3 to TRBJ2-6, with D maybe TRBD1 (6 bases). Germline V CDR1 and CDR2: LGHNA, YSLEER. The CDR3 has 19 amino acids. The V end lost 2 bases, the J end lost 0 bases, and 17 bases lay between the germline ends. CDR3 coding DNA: TGCGCCAGCAGCCAATCAGCAGGGGACACGTACTCTGGGGCCAACGTCCTGACTTTC. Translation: CASSQSAGDTYSGANVLTF.

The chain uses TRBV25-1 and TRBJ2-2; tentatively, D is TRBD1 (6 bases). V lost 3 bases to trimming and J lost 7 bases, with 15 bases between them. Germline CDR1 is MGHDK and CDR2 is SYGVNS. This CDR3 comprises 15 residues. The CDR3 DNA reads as TGTGCCAGCAGTGAGGCAGGGGCAGGCAGCGGGGAGCTGTTTTTT. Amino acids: CASSEAGAGSGELFF.

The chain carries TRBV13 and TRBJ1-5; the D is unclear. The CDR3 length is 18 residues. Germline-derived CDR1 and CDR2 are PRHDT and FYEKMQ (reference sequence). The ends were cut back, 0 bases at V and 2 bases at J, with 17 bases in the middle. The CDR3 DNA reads TGTGCCAGCAGCTTAGGTCGGCATGGTGGGGAAGGCAATCAGCCCCAGCATTTT. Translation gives CASSLGRHGGEGNQPQHF.

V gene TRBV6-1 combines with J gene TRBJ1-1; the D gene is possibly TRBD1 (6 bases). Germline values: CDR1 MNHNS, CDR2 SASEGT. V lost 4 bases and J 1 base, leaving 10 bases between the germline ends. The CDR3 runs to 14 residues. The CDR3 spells CASSVLGQNTEAFF. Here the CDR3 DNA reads TGTGCCAGCAGTGTTCTGGGACAGAACACTGAAGCTTTCTTT.